Below, 8 T cell receptor beta chains from the same sample are listed, as sequenced in a study of cytomegalovirus exposure and HLA in healthy donors. PCR amplification relied on 60 Vbeta primers (plus 13 Jbeta primers). Assay used: immunoSEQ multiplex PCR; TCRdb lists only in-frame clones, some missing. The data contain roughly 130,000 clones, roughly 80% of them singletons. Sequencing was carried out using PBMCs. These receptors all stem from a female donor in good health and CMV-seronegative.

The chain combines TRBV5-4 with TRBJ2-3; 7 bases align to TRBD1. The CDR3 contains 13 residues. Germline V CDR1 and CDR2: SGHNT, YYREEE (reference sequence). Losses at the gene ends were 5 bases for V and 6 bases for J; bases not matched to a gene: 6. CDR3 region: CASSSDRADTQYF. The CDR3 nucleotides are TGTGCCAGCAGTTCCGACAGGGCCGATACGCAGTATTTT.

The chain couples TRBV6-5 to TRBJ1-6; D remains ambiguous. CDR3 length: 15 residues. Trimming cost V 0 bases and J 7 bases, with 10 bases left between them. The germline CDR1 and CDR2 sequences are MNHEY and SVGAGI. DNA of the CDR3: TGTGCCAGCAGTTACTCAGCTACCGAAAATTCACCCCTCCACTTT. It translates to CASSYSATENSPLHF.

The V and J genes are TRBV30 and TRBJ2-4; D may be TRBD1 (5 bases). CDR1 is GTSNPN and CDR2 is SVGIG in the germline V gene (reference sequence). The V end lost 4 bases, the J end lost 2 bases, and 6 bases lay between the germline ends. This CDR3 has 12 residues. The CDR3 loop is CAWTGPKNIQYF. The CDR3 DNA is TGTGCCTGGACAGGGCCCAAAAACATTCAGTACTTC.

This sequence joins TRBV30 and TRBJ2-3; D is perhaps TRBD1 (6 bases). Germline CDR1 and CDR2: GTSNPN and SVGIG (reference sequence). The germline V and J ends were trimmed by 1 base and 0 bases, with 8 bases remaining between them. This CDR3 is built from 14 residues. The CDR3 coding sequence is TGTGCCTGGAGTGGGACAGAGAGCACAGATACGCAGTATTTT. Translation: CAWSGTESTDTQYF.

This clone was seen a handful of times. Other DNA sequences in the same sample also yield this CDR3. This chain joins TRBV7-2 and TRBJ1-6, with D perhaps matching TRBD1 (5 bases). V was clipped by 5 bases and J by 7 bases, with 15 bases between them. Germline V gene sequence: CDR1 SGHTA, CDR2 FQGNSA. There are 15 residues in the CDR3. The CDR3 DNA follows: TGTGCCAGCAGCCTCGCGGGGCCGCCAAATTCACCCCTCCACTTT. This sequence encodes CASSLAGPPNSPLHF. Complete variable domain (other parts from reference TRBV7-2 and TRBJ1-6): GAGVSQSPSNKVTEKGKDVELRCDPISGHTALYWYRQSLGQGLEFLIYFQGNSAPDKSGLPSDRFSAERTGGSVSTLTIQRTQQEDSAVYLCASSLAGPPNSPLHFGNGTRLTVT.

J is TRBJ2-5 and V is TRBV11-2; D may be TRBD2 (5 bases). CDR1 is SGHAT, CDR2 FQNNGV, per germline. This CDR3 spans 14 amino acids. Trimming pared 5 bases from V and 4 bases from J, leaving 14 bases between. The CDR3 sequence: CASSPRTAGETQYF. CDR3 DNA: TGTGCCAGCAGCCCAAGGACTGCGGGAGAGACCCAGTACTTC.

The V call is TRBV15, the J call TRBJ2-7; 9 bases fit TRBD1. Germline CDR1 LNHNV, CDR2 YYDKDF (reference sequence). V trimming: 3 bases; J trimming: 2 bases; junction bases outside the gene matches: 11. The CDR3 contains 17 residues. DNA for the CDR3: TGTGCCACCAGCAGCTCCAATAGGGGACAGGGTACCTACGAGCAGTACTTC. It translates to CATSSSNRGQGTYEQYF.

This chain links TRBV15 with TRBJ2-7; TRBD1 matches 8 bases. The germline CDR1 and CDR2 sequences are LNHNV and YYDKDF (reference sequence). The trim removed 6 bases at V and 1 base at J, leaving 8 bases unmatched. This CDR3 is 15 amino acids long. CDR3 nucleotides: TGTGCCACCAGTAACCGGGACAGGTGGTCCTACGAGCAGTACTTC. Translated: CATSNRDRWSYEQYF.